This TCR beta chain was identified during a study of response to subunit inactivated influenza vaccine. The CDR3 has 17 amino acids. Per germline, CDR1 LGHNA and CDR2 YNFKEQ. V was clipped by 4 bases and J by 0 bases, with 16 bases between them. TCRdb fed the RT-PCR reads into MiXCR, producing one record per CDR3 protein. The sample holds 150,000 or so distinct CDR3 sequences, roughly a tenth seen once. Study-wide results and limits: The authors offered the suggestion that each seasonal influenza vaccination recruits few new T cells.

This clonotype has a count of ten or more. Its antigen remains unknown. The TCR comes from a man aged 45-65 years who received an inactivated influenza vaccine. The material was non-naive T cells sorted from PBMCs, obtained 45 days after vaccination. The chain combines TRBV4-2 with TRBJ2-1; D not resolved. The CDR3 reads CASSPLPTTSSYNEQFF. As DNA, the CDR3 is TGTGCCAGCAGCCCACTGCCGACGACGAGCTCCTACAATGAGCAGTTCTTC.